This passage covers 8 T cell receptor beta chains from one sample sequenced in a study of T cell responses to AZD1222 COVID-19 vaccine. Assay used: immunoSEQ multiplex PCR; TCRdb lists only in-frame clones, some missing. Seen here are about 53,000 clones, roughly 80% observed once, and the top ten hold over 20%. The material sequenced was peripheral blood, taken on day 0 of AZD1222 vaccination. These receptors originate from an adult in good health.

CDR3 in DNA: TGTGCCAGCAGTAACGGAAACACCATATATTTT. Translating gives CASSNGNTIYF. The rearrangement joins TRBV6-5 to TRBJ1-3; no clear D gene. This CDR3 has 11 amino acids. Germline V gene lookup returns CDR1 MNHEY and CDR2 SVGAGI. V was pared by 5 bases and J by 4 bases, with 3 bases between.

This chain connects TRBV11-3 to TRBJ2-3, with 13 bases lining up with TRBD2. The CDR3 length is 17 residues. V was pared by 5 bases and J by 1 base, with 6 bases of the junction left unmatched. Germline-derived CDR1 and CDR2 are SGHNT and YENEEA. The chain's CDR3 is CASSLGLAGARTDTQYF. The CDR3, as DNA: TGTGCCAGCAGCCTTGGACTAGCGGGAGCCCGCACAGATACGCAGTATTTT.

The rearrangement uses TRBV7-2 and TRBJ2-1; TRBD2 matches 11 bases. Trimming cost V 2 bases and J 9 bases; bases outside gene matches: 9. Germline CDR1 reads SGHTA; CDR2 reads FQGNSA. The CDR3 loop spans 16 amino acids. As DNA, the CDR3 is TGTGCCAGCAGCTTAATGCCCGGGACTAGCGGACTTGAGCAGTTCTTC. Protein sequence: CASSLMPGTSGLEQFF.

The chain has TRBV6-5 and TRBJ1-2, with a possible D match to TRBD1 (5 bases). V was shortened by 8 bases and J by 5 bases, with 15 bases between the two germline ends. CDR1 is MNHEY and CDR2 is SVGAGI in the germline V gene. This CDR3 is built from 13 residues. The CDR3, as DNA: TGTGCCAGCTCGACGGGGGTGGAGTATGGCTACACCTTC. Its protein is CASSTGVEYGYTF.

V usage is TRBV11-3 and J usage is TRBJ1-1; D call uncertain. CDR3 length: 14 residues. Germline lookup yields CDR1 SGHNT and CDR2 YENEEA. V gave up 0 bases and J gave up 1 base, with 6 bases separating them. The CDR3 DNA reads as TGTGCCAGCAGCTTAGATCATGAGAACACTGAAGCTTTCTTT. It is translated as CASSLDHENTEAFF. Complete variable domain (other parts from reference TRBV11-3 and TRBJ1-1): EAGVVQSPRYKIIEKKQPVAFWCNPISGHNTLYWYLQNLGQGPELLIRYENEEAVDDSQLPKDRFSAERLKGVDSTLKIQPAELGDSAVYLCASSLDHENTEAFFGQGTRLTVV.

J is TRBJ1-2 and V is TRBV19; D is unresolved. CDR3 size: 16 residues. Trimming left V 2 bases short and J 0 bases short, with 13 bases between. Germline values: CDR1 LNHDA, CDR2 SQIVND (reference sequence). This chain's CDR3 is CASSISRGSTNYGYTF. In DNA, the CDR3 is TGTGCCAGTAGTATATCCCGAGGGAGCACTAACTATGGCTACACCTTC.

The CDR3 DNA is TGTGCCAGTACCCCACTAGCGGGAGGGACCAATGAGCAGTTCTTC. It encodes CASTPLAGGTNEQFF. The chain carries TRBV19 and TRBJ2-1; 13 bases are shared with TRBD2. Trimming took 7 bases from V and 6 from J; bases not matched to a gene: 6. The length of the CDR3 is 15 residues. Germline CDR1 is LNHDA and CDR2 is SQIVND (reference sequence). Together with reference TRBV19 and TRBJ2-1, the CDR3 gives the full variable domain: DGGITQSPKYLFRKEGQNVTLSCEQNLNHDAMYWYRQDPGQGLRLIYYSQIVNDFQKGDIAEGYSVSREKKESFPLTVTSAQKNPTAFYLCASTPLAGGTNEQFFGPGTRLTVL.

The chain employs TRBV7-9 and TRBJ1-5; a possible D gene is TRBD1 (5 bases). There are 16 residues in the CDR3. CDR1 is SEHNR and CDR2 is FQNEAQ in the germline V gene (reference sequence). V gave up 1 base and J gave up 9 bases, with 19 bases separating them. For the CDR3, the DNA is TGTGCCAGCAGCTTAGGGGCAGGGTGGGGTGAGTTGCCCCAGCATTTT. The encoded protein is CASSLGAGWGELPQHF.